One and the same sample provided the 14 T cell receptor beta chains below, sequenced in a study of cytomegalovirus exposure and HLA in healthy donors. It was with 60 Vbeta and 13 Jbeta primers that the PCR ran. Measured with immunoSEQ multiplex PCR; TCRdb has only the in-frame clones, and not every one. The data show 150,000 or so clones, about 74% seen once. The sequenced sample consisted of PBMCs. The receptor set was obtained from a young man in good health and CMV-seropositive.

The chain links TRBV4-1 to TRBJ1-5, with TRBD1 identical over 11 bases. There are 21 residues in the CDR3. The V segment lost 0 bases and the J segment 0 bases; nucleotides outside the gene matches: 13. Germline-derived CDR1 and CDR2 are MGHRA and YSYEKL. The CDR3 coding sequence is TGCGCCAGCAGCCAAGAAGTCCTCAGGGACAGGGGGATCCATAGCAATCAGCCCCAGCATTTT. Translation gives CASSQEVLRDRGIHSNQPQHF.

The V and J genes are TRBV9 and TRBJ2-2; D unresolved. The CDR3 sequence is 13 residues long. Germline V gene lookup returns CDR1 SGDLS and CDR2 YYNGEE. V was cut by 4 bases and J by 1 base, with 5 bases left in between. Written as DNA, the CDR3 is TGTGCCAGCAGCCCGCGGAACACCGGGGAGCTGTTTTTT. Amino acids: CASSPRNTGELFF. Complete variable domain (other parts from reference TRBV9 and TRBJ2-2): DSGVTQTPKHLITATGQRVTLRCSPRSGDLSVYWYQQSLDQGLQFLIQYYNGEERAKGNILERFSAQQFPDLHSELNLSSLELGDSALYFCASSPRNTGELFFGEGSRLTVL.

This clone has only a few counts. V usage is TRBV19 and J usage is TRBJ2-2; unclear D gene. CDR3 size: 14 residues. Trimming took 4 bases from V and 0 from J, leaving 6 bases between them. CDR1 and CDR2 (germline): LNHDA, SQIVND (reference sequence). The CDR3 coding sequence is TGTGCCAGTAGTAGAGGAACGAACACCGGGGAGCTGTTTTTT. As protein: CASSRGTNTGELFF.

This clone came up a few times. The rearrangement uses TRBV2 and TRBJ2-7; TRBD1 might be the D (6 bases). Trimming removed 8 bases at V and 0 bases at J, with 11 bases between. The CDR3 is made up of 13 amino acids. Looked up from germline, CDR1 is SNHLY and CDR2 is FYNNEI. CDR3 amino acids: CASGQSYSYEQYF. The CDR3 DNA reads as TGTGCCAGCGGACAGTCCTACTCCTACGAGCAGTACTTC.

This chain links TRBV4-2 with TRBJ2-1; possible D gene TRBD2, 7 bases. V lost 4 bases and J lost 6, with 10 bases in between. There are 13 residues in the CDR3. Germline V gene data show CDR1 as LGHNA and CDR2 as YNFKEQ. DNA of the CDR3: TGTGCCAGCAGCCCCGGGGGGCCCAATGAGCAGTTCTTC. This sequence encodes CASSPGGPNEQFF.

This sequence joins TRBV19 and TRBJ2-7; TRBD2 is a possible D gene (6 bases). This CDR3 is built from 12 residues. The V end was cut by 8 bases, the J end by 3 bases, with 11 bases between. CDR1 and CDR2 from the germline V gene are LNHDA and SQIVND (reference sequence). CDR3 amino acids: CASAAGNYEQYF. As DNA, the CDR3 is TGTGCCAGTGCGGCGGGGAACTACGAGCAGTACTTC.

The chain uses TRBV10-3 and TRBJ2-7; the match to TRBD1 covers 7 bases. The CDR3 extends over 13 amino acids. From germline, CDR1 is ENHRY and CDR2 SYGVKD. V was clipped by 6 bases and J by 2 bases; unmatched bases: 4. Written as DNA, the CDR3 is TGTGCCATCAGAGACAGGGAGACCTACGAGCAGTACTTC. Amino acids: CAIRDRETYEQYF.

This clone was seen a single time. The chain carries TRBV28 and TRBJ1-2; a possible D gene is TRBD1 (5 bases). This CDR3 has 13 amino acids. V was pared by 5 bases and J by 4 bases, with 11 bases between. Per the germline V gene, CDR1 is MDHEN and CDR2 is SYDVKM. CDR3 amino acids: CASSLRESYGYTF. The CDR3 nucleotides read TGTGCCAGCAGTCTCAGGGAATCCTATGGCTACACCTTC.

The chain has TRBV5-1 and TRBJ1-3; no clear D gene. V lost 6 bases, J lost 4 bases, and 14 bases lay in between. The length of the CDR3 is 14 residues. CDR1 and CDR2 from the germline V gene are SGHRS and YFSETQ. The CDR3 loop reads CASTERPGGNTIYF. DNA of the CDR3: TGCGCCAGCACGGAACGCCCGGGAGGAAACACCATATATTTT.

This chain connects TRBV6-1 to TRBJ1-1; the match to TRBD1 covers 7 bases. J gave up 5 bases and V 4 bases, and 19 bases lay outside the gene matches. CDR1 and CDR2 (germline): MNHNS, SASEGT. The CDR3 loop spans 18 amino acids. The CDR3 nucleotides read TGTGCCAGCAGTGGGGGAGGTGGTAAAGGGGGCGCGGGGACTGAAGCTTTCTTT. Translating it yields CASSGGGGKGGAGTEAFF.

The chain has TRBV5-1 and TRBJ2-3; 7 nucleotides line up with TRBD2. CDR1 and CDR2 (germline): SGHRS, YFSETQ. This CDR3 is 15 amino acids long. The trim removed 0 bases at V and 8 bases at J, leaving 9 bases unmatched. CDR3 nucleotide sequence: TGCGCCAGCAGCTTGGAGGGGACTAACCAGGGTACGCAGTATTTT. This sequence encodes CASSLEGTNQGTQYF.

In its sample, this clone was seen once. The gene calls are TRBV28 and TRBJ1-6, with D maybe TRBD1 (5 bases). The CDR3 totals 16 residues. Germline V gives CDR1 MDHEN, CDR2 SYDVKM. The V and J ends lost 6 bases and 4 bases respectively, with 16 bases between them. The CDR3 nucleotides are TGTGCCAGCAGCCCCTTGACAGCTTCTTATAATTCACCCCTCCACTTT. Protein product: CASSPLTASYNSPLHF. Full variable domain (remainder filled in from reference TRBV28 and TRBJ1-6): DVKVTQSSRYLVKRTGEKVFLECVQDMDHENMFWYRQDPGLGLRLIYFSYDVKMKEKGDIPEGYSVSREKKERFSLILESASTNQTSMYLCASSPLTASYNSPLHFGNGTRLTVT.

This chain links TRBV18 with TRBJ2-7; TRBD1 matches 9 bases. This CDR3 has 13 amino acids. The trim removed 5 bases at V and 5 bases at J, leaving 4 bases unmatched. Germline CDR1 reads KGHSH; CDR2 reads LQKENI. CDR3: CASSSTGGDEQYF. Written as DNA, the CDR3 is TGTGCCAGCTCATCCACAGGGGGCGACGAGCAGTACTTC.

V is TRBV19 and J is TRBJ2-3; 8 bases fit TRBD1. Unmatched junction bases numbered 5, after V lost 3 bases and J lost 3 bases. In germline, CDR1 is LNHDA, CDR2 SQIVND (reference sequence). The CDR3 loop spans 15 amino acids. CDR3: CASSMRRQGTDTQYF. The CDR3 bases are TGTGCCAGTAGTATGAGGAGACAGGGGACAGATACGCAGTATTTT.